This T cell receptor (beta chain) was sequenced during a study of control samples from healthy donors and cancer patients. V was shortened by 11 bases and J by 2 bases, with 15 bases between the two germline ends. The CDR3 has 14 amino acids. Repertoires were generated with immunoSEQ multiplex PCR, while TCRdb's copy carries only in-frame clones and drops some. Here the sample spans 78,000 or so clones, approximately 84% being singletons. The sequenced material came from blood. The clonotype originates from a man in his forties or fifties in good health. The chain employs TRBV23-1 and TRBJ2-2; D is perhaps TRBD1 (6 bases). TRBV23-1 is an open reading frame whose function is uncertain. The CDR3 sequence is CAYQDSLNTGELFF. CDR3 in DNA: TGCGCCTACCAGGACAGCCTAAACACCGGGGAGCTGTTTTTT.